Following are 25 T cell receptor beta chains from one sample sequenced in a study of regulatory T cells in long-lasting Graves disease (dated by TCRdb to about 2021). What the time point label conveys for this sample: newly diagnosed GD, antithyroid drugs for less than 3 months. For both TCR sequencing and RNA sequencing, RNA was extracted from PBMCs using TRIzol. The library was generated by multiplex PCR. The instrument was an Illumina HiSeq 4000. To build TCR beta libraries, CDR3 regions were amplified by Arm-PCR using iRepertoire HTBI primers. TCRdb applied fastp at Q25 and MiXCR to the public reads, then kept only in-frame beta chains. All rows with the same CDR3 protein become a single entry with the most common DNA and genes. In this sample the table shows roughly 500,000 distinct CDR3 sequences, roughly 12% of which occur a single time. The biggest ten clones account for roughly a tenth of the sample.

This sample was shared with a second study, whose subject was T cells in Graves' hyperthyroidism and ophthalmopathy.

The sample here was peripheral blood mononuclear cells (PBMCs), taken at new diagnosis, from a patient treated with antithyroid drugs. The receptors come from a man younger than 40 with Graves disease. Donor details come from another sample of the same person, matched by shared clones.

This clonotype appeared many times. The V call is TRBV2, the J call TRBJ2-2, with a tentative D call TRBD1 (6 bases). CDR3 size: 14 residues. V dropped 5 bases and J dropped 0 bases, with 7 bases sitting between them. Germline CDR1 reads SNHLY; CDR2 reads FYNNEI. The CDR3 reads CASSSGANTGELFF. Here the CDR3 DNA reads TGTGCCAGCAGTTCAGGGGCGAACACCGGGGAGCTGTTTTTT.

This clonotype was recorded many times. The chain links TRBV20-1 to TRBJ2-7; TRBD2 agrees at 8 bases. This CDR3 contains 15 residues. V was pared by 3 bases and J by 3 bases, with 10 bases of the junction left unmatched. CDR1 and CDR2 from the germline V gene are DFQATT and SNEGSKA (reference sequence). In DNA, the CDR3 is TGCAGTGCTAGTCCGGGTACGGGAGGGGACTACGAGCAGTACTTC. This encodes CSASPGTGGDYEQYF.

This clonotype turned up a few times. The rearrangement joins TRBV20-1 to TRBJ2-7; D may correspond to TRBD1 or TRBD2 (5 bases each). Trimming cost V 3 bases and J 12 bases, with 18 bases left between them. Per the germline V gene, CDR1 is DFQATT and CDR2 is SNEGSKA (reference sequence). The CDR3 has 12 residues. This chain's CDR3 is CSARERRKGPYF. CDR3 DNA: TGCAGTGCTAGGGAAAGGAGAAAGGGACCGTACTTC.

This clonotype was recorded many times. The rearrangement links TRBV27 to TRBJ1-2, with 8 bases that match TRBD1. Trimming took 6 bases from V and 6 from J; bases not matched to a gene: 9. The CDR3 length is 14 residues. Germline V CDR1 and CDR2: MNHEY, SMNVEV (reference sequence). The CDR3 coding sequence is TGTGCCAGCAGGAAGTTGACAGGGGCGGATGGCTACACCTTC. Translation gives CASRKLTGADGYTF.

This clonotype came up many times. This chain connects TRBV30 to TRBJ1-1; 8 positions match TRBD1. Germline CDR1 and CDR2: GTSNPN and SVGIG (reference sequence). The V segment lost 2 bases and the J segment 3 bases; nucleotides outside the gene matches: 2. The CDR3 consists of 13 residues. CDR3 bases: TGTGCCTGGAGTTGGGGACAGGACACTGAAGCTTTCTTT. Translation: CAWSWGQDTEAFF.

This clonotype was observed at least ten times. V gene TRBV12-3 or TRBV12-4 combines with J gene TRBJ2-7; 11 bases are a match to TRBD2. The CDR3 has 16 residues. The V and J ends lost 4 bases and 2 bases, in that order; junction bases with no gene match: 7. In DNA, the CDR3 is TGTGCCAGCAGTTCGGGACTAGCGGATGCGACCTACGAGCAGTACTTC. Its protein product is CASSSGLADATYEQYF.

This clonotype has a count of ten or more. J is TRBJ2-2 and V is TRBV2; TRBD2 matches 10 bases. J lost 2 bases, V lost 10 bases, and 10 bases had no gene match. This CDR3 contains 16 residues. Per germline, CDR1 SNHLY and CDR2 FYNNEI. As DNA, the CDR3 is TGTGCCACTAACCCCCCTAGCGGGAGTAACACCGGGGAGCTGTTTTTT. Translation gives CATNPPSGSNTGELFF.

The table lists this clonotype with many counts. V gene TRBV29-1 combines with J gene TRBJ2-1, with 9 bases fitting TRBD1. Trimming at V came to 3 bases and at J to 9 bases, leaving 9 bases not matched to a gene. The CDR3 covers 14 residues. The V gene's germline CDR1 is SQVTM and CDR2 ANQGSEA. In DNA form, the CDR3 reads TGCAGCGTTGAGTCGGGACAGGGTTCTGCTGAGCAGTTCTTC. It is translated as CSVESGQGSAEQFF.

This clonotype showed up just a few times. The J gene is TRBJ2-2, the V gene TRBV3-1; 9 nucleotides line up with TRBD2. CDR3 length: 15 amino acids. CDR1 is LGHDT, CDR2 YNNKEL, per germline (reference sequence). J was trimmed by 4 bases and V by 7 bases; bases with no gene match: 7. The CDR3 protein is CASKKAGGGTGELFF. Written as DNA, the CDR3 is TGTGCCAGCAAGAAGGCGGGAGGGGGCACCGGGGAGCTGTTTTTT. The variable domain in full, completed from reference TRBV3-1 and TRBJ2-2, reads DTAVSQTPKYLVTQMGNDKSIKCEQNLGHDTMYWYKQDSKKFLKIMFSYNNKELIINETVPNRFSPKSPDKAHLNLHINSLELGDSAVYFCASKKAGGGTGELFFGEGSRLTVL.

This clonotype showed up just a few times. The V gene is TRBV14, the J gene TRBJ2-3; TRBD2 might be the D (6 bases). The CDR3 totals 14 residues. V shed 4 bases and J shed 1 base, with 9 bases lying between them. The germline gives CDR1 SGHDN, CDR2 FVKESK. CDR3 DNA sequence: TGTGCCAGCAGCCGGGAGGTGGGCACAGATACGCAGTATTTT. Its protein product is CASSREVGTDTQYF.

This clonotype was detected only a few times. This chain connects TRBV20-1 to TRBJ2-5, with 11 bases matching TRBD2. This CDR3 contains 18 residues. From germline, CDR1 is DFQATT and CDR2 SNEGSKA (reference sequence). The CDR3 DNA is TGCAGCCATGATGACCGTTTAGCGGGAGGGCCTCCCCAAGAGACCCAGTACTTC. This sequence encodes CSHDDRLAGGPPQETQYF.

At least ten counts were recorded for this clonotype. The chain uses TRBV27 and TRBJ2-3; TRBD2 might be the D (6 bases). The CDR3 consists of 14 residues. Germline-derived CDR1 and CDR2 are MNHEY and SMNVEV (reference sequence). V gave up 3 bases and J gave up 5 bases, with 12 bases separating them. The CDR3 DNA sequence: TGTGCCAGCAGTTTGTCGGACGGGGGAGATACGCAGTATTTT. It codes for CASSLSDGGDTQYF.

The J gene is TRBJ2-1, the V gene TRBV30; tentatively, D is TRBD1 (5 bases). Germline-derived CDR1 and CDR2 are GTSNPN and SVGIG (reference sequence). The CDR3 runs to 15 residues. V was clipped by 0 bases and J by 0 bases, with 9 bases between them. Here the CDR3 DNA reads TGTGCCTGGAGTGTACAGGATAGCTCCTACAATGAGCAGTTCTTC. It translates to CAWSVQDSSYNEQFF.

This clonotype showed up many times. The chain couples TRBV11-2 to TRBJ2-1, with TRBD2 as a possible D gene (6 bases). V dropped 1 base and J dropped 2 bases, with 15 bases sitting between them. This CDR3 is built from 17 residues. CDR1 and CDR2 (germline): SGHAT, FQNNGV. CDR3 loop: CASSLVWRGRAYNEQFF. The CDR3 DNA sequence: TGTGCCAGCAGCTTAGTGTGGAGGGGCAGGGCCTACAATGAGCAGTTCTTC. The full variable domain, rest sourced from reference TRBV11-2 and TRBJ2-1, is EAGVAQSPRYKIIEKRQSVAFWCNPISGHATLYWYQQILGQGPKLLIQFQNNGVVDDSQLPKDRFSAERLKGVDSTLKIQPAKLEDSAVYLCASSLVWRGRAYNEQFFGPGTRLTVL.

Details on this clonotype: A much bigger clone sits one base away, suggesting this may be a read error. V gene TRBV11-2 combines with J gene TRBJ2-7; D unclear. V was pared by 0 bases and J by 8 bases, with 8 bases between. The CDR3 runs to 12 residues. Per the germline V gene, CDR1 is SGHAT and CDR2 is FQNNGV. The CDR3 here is CASSLEETKQYF. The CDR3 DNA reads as TGTGCCAGCAGCTTAGAAGAAACCAAGCAGTACTTC.

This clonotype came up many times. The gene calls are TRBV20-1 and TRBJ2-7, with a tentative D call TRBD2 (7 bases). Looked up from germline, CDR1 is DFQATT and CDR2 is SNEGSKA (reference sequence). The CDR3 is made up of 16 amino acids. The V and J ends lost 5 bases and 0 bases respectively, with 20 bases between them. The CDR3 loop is CSAAQGWGGSSYEQYF. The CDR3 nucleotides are TGCAGTGCTGCTCAGGGGTGGGGGGGAAGCTCCTACGAGCAGTACTTC.

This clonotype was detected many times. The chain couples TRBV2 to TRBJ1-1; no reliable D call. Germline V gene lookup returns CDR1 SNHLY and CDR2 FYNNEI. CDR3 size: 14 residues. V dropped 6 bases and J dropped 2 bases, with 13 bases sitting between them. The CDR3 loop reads CASSPGIFNTEAFF. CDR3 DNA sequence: TGTGCCAGCAGCCCCGGGATTTTTAACACTGAAGCTTTCTTT.

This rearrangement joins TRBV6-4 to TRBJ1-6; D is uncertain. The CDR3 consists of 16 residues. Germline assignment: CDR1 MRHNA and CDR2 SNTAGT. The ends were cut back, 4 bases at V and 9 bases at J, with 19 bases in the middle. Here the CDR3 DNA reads TGTGCCAGCAGTGGCCTTAGGAGGAGAACTTTTTCACCCCTCCACTTT. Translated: CASSGLRRRTFSPLHF.

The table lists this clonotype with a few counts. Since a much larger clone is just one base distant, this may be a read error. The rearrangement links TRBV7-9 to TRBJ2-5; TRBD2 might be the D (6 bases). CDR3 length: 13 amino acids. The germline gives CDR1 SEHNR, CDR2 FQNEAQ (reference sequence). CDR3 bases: TGTGCCAGCAGCTTAGTGCGGGAACCTTGGAAGTTCTTC. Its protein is CASSLVREPWKFF.

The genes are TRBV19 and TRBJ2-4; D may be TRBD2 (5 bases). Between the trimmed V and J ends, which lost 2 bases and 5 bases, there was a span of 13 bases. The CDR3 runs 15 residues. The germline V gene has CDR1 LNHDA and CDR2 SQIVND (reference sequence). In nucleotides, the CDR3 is TGTGCCAGTAGTATACGGGGTCCTGGGCAAAACATTCAGTACTTC. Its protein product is CASSIRGPGQNIQYF. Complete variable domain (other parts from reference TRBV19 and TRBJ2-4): DGGITQSPKYLFRKEGQNVTLSCEQNLNHDAMYWYRQDPGQGLRLIYYSQIVNDFQKGDIAEGYSVSREKKESFPLTVTSAQKNPTAFYLCASSIRGPGQNIQYFGAGTRLSVL.

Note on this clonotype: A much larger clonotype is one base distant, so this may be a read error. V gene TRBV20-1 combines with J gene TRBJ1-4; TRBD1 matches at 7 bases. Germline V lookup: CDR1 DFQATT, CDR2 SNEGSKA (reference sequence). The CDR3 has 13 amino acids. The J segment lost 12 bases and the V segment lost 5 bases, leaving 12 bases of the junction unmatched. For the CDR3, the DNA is TGCAGTGCTGTGACAGGGCGTAGGGAAGAACTGTTTTTT. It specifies CSAVTGRREELFF.

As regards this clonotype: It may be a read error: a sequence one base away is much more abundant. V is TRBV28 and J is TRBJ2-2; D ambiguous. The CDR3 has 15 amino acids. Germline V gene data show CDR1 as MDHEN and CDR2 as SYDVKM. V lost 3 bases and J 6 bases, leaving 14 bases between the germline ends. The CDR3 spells CASSFQDRSAGELFF. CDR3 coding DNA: TGTGCCAGCAGTTTCCAGGACCGATCCGCCGGGGAGCTGTTTTTT.

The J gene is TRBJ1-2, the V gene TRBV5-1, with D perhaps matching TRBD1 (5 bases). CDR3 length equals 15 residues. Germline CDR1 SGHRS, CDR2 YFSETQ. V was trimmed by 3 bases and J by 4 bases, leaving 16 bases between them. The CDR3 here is CASSSEEGRVYGYTF. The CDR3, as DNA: TGCGCCAGCAGCTCGGAGGAGGGGCGAGTCTATGGCTACACCTTC. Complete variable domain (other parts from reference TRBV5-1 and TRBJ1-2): KAGVTQTPRYLIKTRGQQVTLSCSPISGHRSVSWYQQTPGQGLQFLFEYFSETQRNKGNFPGRFSGRQFSNSRSEMNVSTLELGDSALYLCASSSEEGRVYGYTFGSGTRLTVV.

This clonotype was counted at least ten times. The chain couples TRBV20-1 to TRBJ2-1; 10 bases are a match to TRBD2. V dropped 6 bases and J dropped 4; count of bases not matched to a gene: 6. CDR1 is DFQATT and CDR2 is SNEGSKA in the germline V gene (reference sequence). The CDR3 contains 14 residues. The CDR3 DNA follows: TGCAGTGCCCCCGGGACTAGCGATTACAATGAGCAGTTCTTC. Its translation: CSAPGTSDYNEQFF.

The CDR3 reads CSTLGGTSYGYTF. For the CDR3, the DNA is TGCAGCACCCTAGGAGGGACAAGCTATGGCTACACCTTC. The rearrangement links TRBV29-1 to TRBJ1-2; D might be TRBD1 (6 bases). V was pared by 8 bases and J by 4 bases, with 17 bases between. The germline V gene encodes CDR1 SQVTM and CDR2 ANQGSEA. The CDR3 length is 13 residues.